These 24 T cell receptor beta chains came from one sample sequenced in a study of T cell responses to AZD1222 COVID-19 vaccine. Clones were sequenced by immunoSEQ multiplex PCR, and TCRdb holds only the in-frame ones, with some missing. The table shows 90,000 to 100,000 clones, with 88% occurring only once. The sample was peripheral blood, taken 28 days after the second AZD1222 dose. All receptors derive from an adult who received the AZD1222 COVID-19 vaccine.

The chain has TRBV27 and TRBJ1-6; weak D call: TRBD1 (5 bases). The CDR3 has 15 amino acids. V dropped 7 bases and J dropped 8 bases, with 18 bases sitting between them. Germline assignment: CDR1 MNHEY and CDR2 SMNVEV (reference sequence). In DNA, the CDR3 is TGTGCCAGCACCCGCAGGGTTGGCGTACATTCACCCCTCCACTTT. Translating it yields CASTRRVGVHSPLHF.

CDR3 sequence: CASSQRTGLADTQYF. The CDR3 nucleotides are TGCGCCAGCAGCCAAAGGACAGGGTTAGCAGATACGCAGTATTTT. The chain is built from TRBV5-1 and TRBJ2-3; 8 bases agree with TRBD1. From germline, CDR1 is SGHRS and CDR2 YFSETQ. The CDR3 extends over 15 amino acids. After removal of 4 bases from V and 4 bases from J, the junction contained 8 bases not matched to a gene.

This clone was observed a single time. V usage is TRBV27 and J usage is TRBJ2-1, with D maybe TRBD1 (6 bases). The CDR3 has 13 residues. The V gene's germline CDR1 is MNHEY and CDR2 SMNVEV (reference sequence). Deletions cut 8 bases from V and 4 bases from J, with 12 bases between. CDR3 loop: CASATGLYNEQFF. The CDR3 DNA reads TGTGCCAGCGCCACAGGGCTGTACAATGAGCAGTTCTTC.

V gene TRBV29-1 combines with J gene TRBJ1-2; D unresolved. The CDR3 covers 15 residues. CDR1 and CDR2 (germline): SQVTM, ANQGSEA. V gave up 0 bases and J gave up 2 bases, with 13 bases separating them. CDR3 in amino acids: CSVEDHGRFNYGYTF. The DNA for the CDR3 is TGCAGCGTTGAAGATCACGGACGCTTCAACTATGGCTACACCTTC.

The V call is TRBV2, the J call TRBJ1-4; no clear D gene. The germline CDR1 and CDR2 sequences are SNHLY and FYNNEI. CDR3 length equals 14 residues. Trimming removed 6 bases from V and 7 bases from J, with 15 bases in between. CDR3 sequence: CASSEWGLGEKLFF. The CDR3 DNA sequence: TGTGCCAGCAGCGAATGGGGTTTGGGTGAAAAACTGTTTTTT.

V usage is TRBV7-6 and J usage is TRBJ1-5; D is ambiguous. Trimming left V 5 bases short and J 6 bases short, with 23 bases between. The CDR3 length is 17 residues. Germline V lookup: CDR1 SGHVS, CDR2 FNYEAQ. CDR3 in DNA: TGTGCCAGCAGCCCTTCCAGAGCGGTAGCGGGCTTTCAGCCCCAGCATTTT. Amino acid sequence: CASSPSRAVAGFQPQHF.

In this sample, this clone turned up many times. V gene TRBV19 combines with J gene TRBJ2-2; 8 nucleotides align to TRBD1. After removal of 6 bases from V and 4 bases from J, the junction contained 13 bases not matched to a gene. The CDR3 consists of 17 residues. Per germline, CDR1 LNHDA and CDR2 SQIVND (reference sequence). CDR3 residues: CASSKAAGTGFTGELFF. In DNA form, the CDR3 reads TGTGCCAGTAGCAAAGCCGCCGGGACAGGCTTCACCGGGGAGCTGTTTTTT.

The rearrangement uses TRBV27 and TRBJ1-6, with D maybe TRBD1 (6 bases). CDR1 MNHEY and CDR2 SMNVEV come from the germline V gene (reference sequence). V was pared by 5 bases and J by 8 bases, with 16 bases between. This CDR3 contains 15 residues. CDR3 amino acids: CASSPRPGVDSPLHF. CDR3 DNA sequence: TGTGCCAGCAGTCCCCGCCCAGGGGTTGATTCACCCCTCCACTTT.

The rearrangement links TRBV4-1 to TRBJ1-2; D not resolved. Trimming took off 0 bases at V and 4 bases at J, with 9 bases between the two ends. The CDR3 covers 14 residues. From germline, CDR1 is MGHRA and CDR2 YSYEKL. The CDR3 loop is CASSQEIHGYGYTF. The CDR3 nucleotides read TGCGCCAGCAGCCAAGAAATACACGGCTATGGCTACACCTTC.

The CDR3, as DNA: TGCAGTGCTAGTTGGGCGGGGAACACTGAAGCTTTCTTT. Translation: CSASWAGNTEAFF. The chain combines TRBV20-1 with TRBJ1-1, with D unclear. In germline, CDR1 is DFQATT, CDR2 SNEGSKA (reference sequence). With 3 bases removed from V and 1 base from J, the gap between germline ends came to 9 bases. This CDR3 region has 13 residues.

V is TRBV28 and J is TRBJ1-5, with a tentative D call TRBD1 (5 bases). V was trimmed by 3 bases and J by 15 bases, leaving 21 bases between them. Germline V gene lookup returns CDR1 MDHEN and CDR2 SYDVKM. The CDR3 covers 14 residues. The DNA of the CDR3 is TGTGCCAGCAGTTTTATGTATGGGGGTCAATCACGGCATTTT. Amino acids: CASSFMYGGQSRHF.

V is TRBV6-4 and J is TRBJ1-3; a possible D gene is TRBD1 (5 bases). This CDR3 has 13 amino acids. V was cut by 9 bases and J by 4 bases, with 13 bases left in between. Per the germline V gene, CDR1 is MRHNA and CDR2 is SNTAGT. The CDR3 is CARIKGPGNTIYF. The CDR3 region has the DNA TGTGCCAGGATTAAGGGGCCCGGAAACACCATATATTTT.

This clone was detected once. The rearrangement links TRBV10-1 to TRBJ2-6; no clear D. The germline V gene has CDR1 WNHNN and CDR2 SYGVQD (reference sequence). This CDR3 spans 15 amino acids. Deletions cut 3 bases from V and 0 bases from J, with 6 bases between. CDR3 bases: TGCGCCAGCAGTGACACCTACTCTGGGGCCAACGTCCTGACTTTC. It translates to CASSDTYSGANVLTF.

V gene TRBV28 combines with J gene TRBJ1-2; TRBD1 might be the D (5 bases). The CDR3 consists of 14 residues. CDR1 and CDR2 (germline): MDHEN, SYDVKM. V was trimmed by 4 bases and J by 4 bases, leaving 13 bases between them. CDR3 sequence: CASSSYRNLYGYTF. CDR3 sequence (DNA): TGTGCCAGCAGTTCCTACAGGAACCTCTATGGCTACACCTTC.

The DNA of the CDR3 is TGTGCCAGCAGTCCCTCCGCACTAAACACCATATATTTT. Residues: CASSPSALNTIYF. The rearrangement links TRBV12-3 or TRBV12-4 to TRBJ1-3; D unresolved. V was shortened by 5 bases and J by 6 bases, with 11 bases between the two germline ends. CDR3 length: 13 amino acids.

The chain employs TRBV5-6 and TRBJ2-3; TRBD1 agrees at 9 bases. The CDR3 length is 14 residues. V trimming: 5 bases; J trimming: 3 bases; junction bases outside the gene matches: 4. Germline V gene data show CDR1 as SGHDT and CDR2 as YYEEEE. DNA of the CDR3: TGTGCCAGCAGGATACAGGGGGCGACAGATACGCAGTATTTT. Translating it yields CASRIQGATDTQYF.

The chain carries TRBV19 and TRBJ1-1, with 7 bases identical to TRBD1. The CDR3 spans 15 residues. Per germline, CDR1 LNHDA and CDR2 SQIVND (reference sequence). V dropped 7 bases and J dropped 0; count of bases not matched to a gene: 8. The CDR3 DNA reads as TGTGCCAGTACCAGGGACAGAACCATGAACACTGAAGCTTTCTTT. Translating it yields CASTRDRTMNTEAFF.

Here the CDR3 DNA reads TGTGCCAGCAGCTTCGGGGCGGCGGGAGGGACGACTGCCTACGAGCAGTACTTC. Translated, it gives CASSFGAAGGTTAYEQYF. V is TRBV7-2 and J is TRBJ2-7; TRBD2 matches 9 bases. J lost 2 bases, V lost 3 bases, and 14 bases had no gene match. Germline loops: CDR1 SGHTA, CDR2 FQGNSA. The CDR3 contains 18 residues.

V and J are TRBV3-1 (or the pseudogene TRBV3-2) and TRBJ1-2; 9 positions match TRBD1. This CDR3 is built from 13 residues. In germline, CDR1 is LGHDT, CDR2 YNNKEL (reference sequence). V dropped 6 bases and J dropped 7; count of bases not matched to a gene: 6. Here the CDR3 reads CASSQGQGSGYTF. CDR3 DNA: TGTGCCAGCAGTCAGGGACAGGGAAGTGGCTACACCTTC.

CDR3 region: CATKREWDSYEQYF. The CDR3 DNA follows: TGCGCCACCAAGCGGGAGTGGGACAGTTACGAGCAGTACTTC. The genes are TRBV5-1 and TRBJ2-7; TRBD2 might be the D (8 bases). The V end lost 9 bases, the J end lost 4 bases, and 20 bases lay between the germline ends. The CDR3 extends over 14 amino acids. The germline V gene has CDR1 SGHRS and CDR2 YFSETQ.

The chain recombines TRBV5-4 with TRBJ2-5; no firm D call. The ends were cut back, 0 bases at V and 2 bases at J, with 14 bases in the middle. From germline, CDR1 is SGHNT and CDR2 YYREEE (reference sequence). This CDR3 region has 16 residues. DNA for the CDR3: TGTGCCAGCAGCTTGGATTCGTTGGCTAATCAAGAGACCCAGTACTTC. Translating gives CASSLDSLANQETQYF.

This chain joins TRBV6-5 and TRBJ2-5; maybe TRBD2 (6 bases). Germline V lookup: CDR1 MNHEY, CDR2 SVGAGI. Trimming left V 6 bases short and J 7 bases short, with 15 bases between. This CDR3 spans 13 amino acids. DNA for the CDR3: TGTGCCAGCAGCGCGCTGGGGGGAGGGACCCAGTACTTC. Translation gives CASSALGGGTQYF.

This chain uses TRBV29-1 with TRBJ2-7; D might be TRBD2 (6 bases). The V gene lost 4 bases and the J gene lost 0 bases, with 7 bases spanning the gap. Germline values: CDR1 SQVTM, CDR2 ANQGSEA. The CDR3 has 12 amino acids. The DNA for the CDR3 is TGCAGCGTTGTCGGGAGCTCCTACGAGCAGTACTTC. Encoded protein: CSVVGSSYEQYF.

The chain recombines TRBV30 with TRBJ2-7, with 13 positions matching TRBD2. Looked up from germline, CDR1 is GTSNPN and CDR2 is SVGIG (reference sequence). With 5 bases clipped from V and 2 bases from J, the junction kept 0 bases outside the gene matches. The CDR3 has 13 amino acids. The CDR3 is CAWGTSGTYEQYF. The DNA for the CDR3 is TGTGCCTGGGGGACTAGCGGGACCTACGAGCAGTACTTC.